The clone carrying this TCR beta chain was seen a handful of times. This sample is part of a study of T cells in Graves' hyperthyroidism and ophthalmopathy. Study at large: At initial diagnosis, before any treatment had begun, peripheral blood was obtained.

CDR3 length: 15 amino acids. V was cut by 1 base and J by 9 bases, with 16 bases left in between. The V gene's germline CDR1 is SGHVS and CDR2 FNYEAQ. Fresh peripheral blood, 10 ml, yielded the PBMCs. Researchers took RNA transcripts and amplified the TCR beta CDR3 regions from them. Using the HTBI primer set, a first-round RT-PCR was run on the TCR CDR3. TCRdb ran MiXCR on the multiplex PCR reads and lists one entry per CDR3 protein. This sample has about 530,000 distinct CDR3 sequences, with over 15% found just once. Sequencing used blood. The rearrangement joins TRBV7-6 to TRBJ2-1; D unresolved. The TCR sequence derives from a woman younger than 35 with Graves' ophthalmopathy. The CDR3 is CASSLVSTRMGEQFF. In DNA form, the CDR3 reads TGTGCCAGCAGCTTAGTTAGTACAAGGATGGGTGAGCAGTTCTTC.